These 29 T cell receptor beta chains were sequenced from one sample in a study of early T cells in non-severe SARS-CoV-2 infection. TCRdb re-called the 5' RACE reads through MiXCR, storing one row per CDR3 protein. The sample contains some 50,000 distinct CDR3 sequences, roughly 9.2% of which appear only once. Material: whole blood. The receptors were sampled from an adult who was a healthcare worker with PCR-confirmed SARS-CoV-2 infection or an uninfected control (not recorded which).

This sequence joins TRBV5-5 and TRBJ2-7; TRBD1 aligns across 7 bases. The germline gives CDR1 SGHKS, CDR2 YYEKEE (reference sequence). V was clipped by 6 bases and J by 2 bases; unmatched bases: 14. The CDR3 extends over 16 amino acids. The CDR3 coding sequence is TGTGCCAGCACATCAAATTCCGGGACAGATGCCTACGAGCAGTACTTC. It is translated as CASTSNSGTDAYEQYF. Full variable domain (missing parts from reference TRBV5-5 and TRBJ2-7): DAGVTQSPTHLIKTRGQQVTLRCSPISGHKSVSWYQQVLGQGPQFIFQYYEKEERGRGNFPDRFSARQFPNYSSELNVNALLLGDSALYLCASTSNSGTDAYEQYFGPGTRLTVT.

The chain employs TRBV20-1 and TRBJ2-2, with D maybe TRBD2 (5 bases). V was pared by 3 bases and J by 5 bases, with 13 bases between. The germline CDR1 and CDR2 sequences are DFQATT and SNEGSKA (reference sequence). CDR3 length equals 14 residues. CDR3 nucleotides: TGCAGTGCTAGTAAGGACGGGAATACCGGGGAGCTGTTTTTT. Amino acids: CSASKDGNTGELFF.

This clonotype has a count of ten or more. The rearrangement uses TRBV30 and TRBJ2-7; 8 nucleotides match TRBD2. In germline, CDR1 is GTSNPN, CDR2 SVGIG (reference sequence). The CDR3 totals 13 residues. V was pared by 2 bases and J by 10 bases, with 10 bases of the junction left unmatched. The DNA for the CDR3 is TGTGCCTGGAGTCCCCAAAGCGGGAGAAGTCAGTACTTC. Protein sequence: CAWSPQSGRSQYF. Full variable domain (rest looked up from reference TRBV30 and TRBJ2-7): SQTIHQWPATLVQPVGSPLSLECTVEGTSNPNLYWYRQAAGRGLQLLFYSVGIGQISSEVPQNLSASRPQDRQFILSSKKLLLSDSGFYLCAWSPQSGRSQYFGPGTRLTVT.

V usage is TRBV18 and J usage is TRBJ1-1; tentative D call: TRBD1 (5 bases). Germline CDR1 and CDR2: KGHSH and LQKENI. Trimming left V 1 base short and J 4 bases short, with 10 bases between. The CDR3 consists of 14 residues. The CDR3 sequence: CASSPQGIGTEAFF. The CDR3 DNA reads as TGTGCCAGCTCACCACAGGGGATCGGCACTGAAGCTTTCTTT.

This clonotype was counted many times. As DNA, the CDR3 is TGTGCCACCAGTGATTTGCAGGGGCGAAGCACAGATACGCAGTATTTT. Its protein is CATSDLQGRSTDTQYF. This chain uses TRBV24-1 with TRBJ2-3, with a possible D match to TRBD1 (6 bases). This CDR3 region has 16 residues. Germline loops: CDR1 KGHDR, CDR2 SFDVKD. V shed 0 bases and J shed 0 bases, with 9 bases lying between them.

The chain has TRBV5-1 and TRBJ2-7; either TRBD1 or TRBD2 may fit D (6 bases each). With 5 bases removed from V and 2 bases from J, the gap between germline ends came to 14 bases. Germline lookup yields CDR1 SGHRS and CDR2 YFSETQ. CDR3 length equals 14 residues. CDR3 protein: CASRIRGEAYEQYF. The CDR3 nucleotides are TGCGCCAGCAGAATTAGGGGGGAGGCCTACGAGCAGTACTTC.

This clonotype was counted many times. The chain uses TRBV12-3 or TRBV12-4 and TRBJ1-1; 7 bases are shared with TRBD1. V lost 5 bases and J lost 2; bases outside the gene matches: 2. The CDR3 is 13 residues long. CDR3 sequence reads: CASSGQVNTEAFF. In DNA, the CDR3 is TGTGCCAGCAGTGGACAGGTAAACACTGAAGCTTTCTTT.

The V and J genes are TRBV5-6 and TRBJ1-5, with a tentative D call TRBD1 (6 bases). Trimming pared 3 bases from V and 4 bases from J, leaving 8 bases between. The CDR3 is made up of 13 amino acids. CDR1 is SGHDT, CDR2 YYEEEE, per germline. CDR3 sequence (DNA): TGTGCCAGCAGCTGGGGGCTGAATCAGCCCCAGCATTTT. This sequence encodes CASSWGLNQPQHF.

The chain is built from TRBV5-4 and TRBJ1-2; maybe TRBD1 (6 bases). The germline V gene encodes CDR1 SGHNT and CDR2 YYREEE (reference sequence). Trimming cost V 4 bases and J 0 bases, with 13 bases left between them. The CDR3 sequence is 15 residues long. CDR3 coding DNA: TGTGCCAGCAGCGCCCGGACAGCCTCTAACTATGGCTACACCTTC. Translated: CASSARTASNYGYTF. The whole variable domain, filled in from reference TRBV5-4 and TRBJ1-2, reads ETGVTQSPTHLIKTRGQQVTLRCSSQSGHNTVSWYQQALGQGPQFIFQYYREEENGRGNFPPRFSGLQFPNYSSELNVNALELDDSALYLCASSARTASNYGYTFGSGTRLTVV.

This clonotype was counted once. In DNA form, the CDR3 reads TGCGCCAGCAGCTTGGGTGCCGGGGAGCTGTTTTTT. It encodes CASSLGAGELFF. The chain has TRBV5-1 and TRBJ2-2, with no clear D. Germline V gene lookup returns CDR1 SGHRS and CDR2 YFSETQ. Between the trimmed V and J ends, which lost 0 bases and 6 bases, there was a span of 3 bases. The CDR3 extends over 12 amino acids.

In its sample, this clonotype was seen many times. This chain joins TRBV29-1 and TRBJ1-5; TRBD1 might be the D (5 bases). Germline V lookup: CDR1 SQVTM, CDR2 ANQGSEA. V was clipped by 6 bases and J by 5 bases, with 14 bases between them. The CDR3 contains 13 residues. The chain's CDR3 is CSVSDKRDQPQHF. In nucleotides, the CDR3 is TGCAGCGTCTCGGACAAACGGGATCAGCCCCAGCATTTT.

The chain is built from TRBV5-1 and TRBJ2-2, with unresolved D. CDR1 SGHRS and CDR2 YFSETQ come from the germline V gene. There are 13 residues in the CDR3. V was cut by 2 bases and J by 3 bases, with 5 bases left in between. The CDR3 region has the DNA TGCGCCAGCAGCTTCAGAGACACCGGGGAGCTGTTTTTT. Amino acid sequence: CASSFRDTGELFF.

CDR3 in DNA: TGTGCCAGCAGCTTGACATCTATCTCCTCCCCTGAAGCTTTCTTT. This translates into CASSLTSISSPEAFF. The J gene is TRBJ1-1, the V gene TRBV5-5; D ambiguous. The V gene lost 1 base and the J gene lost 6 bases, with 16 bases spanning the gap. Germline-derived CDR1 and CDR2 are SGHKS and YYEKEE (reference sequence). The CDR3 extends over 15 amino acids.

This rearrangement joins TRBV24-1 to TRBJ2-7; the match to TRBD1 covers 7 bases. CDR3 length equals 17 residues. The V segment lost 4 bases and the J segment 0 bases; nucleotides outside the gene matches: 11. The germline gives CDR1 KGHDR, CDR2 SFDVKD. CDR3 nucleotide sequence: TGTGCCACCAGTGACCCCCCGGCCGGGACAGACTCCTACGAGCAGTACTTC. The encoded protein is CATSDPPAGTDSYEQYF.

There are many counts of this clonotype. V usage is TRBV19 and J usage is TRBJ1-5, with 12 positions matching TRBD1. The length of the CDR3 is 18 residues. The germline V gene encodes CDR1 LNHDA and CDR2 SQIVND (reference sequence). Germline trimming cut 7 bases from V and 0 bases from J; bases unmatched to any gene: 10. The CDR3 nucleotides are TGTGCCAGTACCGGGACAGGGGGCGACTTCTATAGCAATCAGCCCCAGCATTTT. This codes for CASTGTGGDFYSNQPQHF.

The chain recombines TRBV5-1 with TRBJ2-1, with 11 bases lining up with TRBD2. There are 16 residues in the CDR3. Germline V gene lookup returns CDR1 SGHRS and CDR2 YFSETQ. V was clipped by 0 bases and J by 8 bases; unmatched bases: 7. The CDR3 sequence is CASSLALAGGGDEQFF. Here the CDR3 DNA reads TGCGCCAGCAGCTTGGCCCTAGCGGGAGGTGGAGATGAGCAGTTCTTC.

In its sample, this clonotype was seen many times. The V and J genes are TRBV20-1 and TRBJ1-4; a weak D match, TRBD1 (5 bases). CDR3 length: 13 amino acids. Trimming took off 2 bases at V and 4 bases at J, with 8 bases between the two ends. CDR1 and CDR2 (germline): DFQATT, SNEGSKA (reference sequence). The CDR3 sequence: CSARNRINEKLFF. In DNA, the CDR3 is TGCAGTGCTAGAAACAGGATTAATGAAAAACTGTTTTTT.

This clonotype was observed a few times. The gene calls are TRBV19 and TRBJ2-3, with 7 bases fitting TRBD2. Germline values: CDR1 LNHDA, CDR2 SQIVND (reference sequence). V was clipped by 3 bases and J by 4 bases; unmatched bases: 7. There are 15 residues in the CDR3. CDR3 amino acids: CASSIWAGVADTQYF. The CDR3 coding sequence is TGTGCCAGTAGTATCTGGGCGGGGGTGGCAGATACGCAGTATTTT.

This clonotype came up many times. V is TRBV7-3 and J is TRBJ2-1, with 7 bases lining up with TRBD1. The CDR3 sequence is 12 residues long. Germline CDR1 SGHTA, CDR2 FQGTGA. J lost 6 bases, V lost 5 bases, and 1 base had no gene match. The CDR3 reads CASSPGGNEQFF. DNA for the CDR3: TGTGCCAGCAGCCCAGGGGGCAATGAGCAGTTCTTC.

About this clonotype: This clone may be a read error of a much larger clone one base away. The chain carries TRBV28 and TRBJ2-2; a weak D match, TRBD1 (6 bases). The CDR3 runs 13 residues. Germline V gene lookup returns CDR1 MDHEN and CDR2 SYDVKM. CDR3 nucleotide sequence: TGTGTCATCGAGGGACAAAACACCGGGGAGCTGTTTTTT. It is translated as CVIEGQNTGELFF.

J is TRBJ2-3 and V is TRBV11-2; the D call may be TRBD1 or TRBD2 (5 bases each). V shed 5 bases and J shed 2 bases, with 14 bases lying between them. This CDR3 is 15 amino acids long. CDR1 is SGHAT and CDR2 is FQNNGV in the germline V gene. CDR3: CASSINRLATDTQYF. Written as DNA, the CDR3 is TGTGCCAGCAGCATAAACAGGCTAGCCACAGATACGCAGTATTTT.

This clonotype was seen repeatedly, ten times or more. The chain uses TRBV19 and TRBJ2-3; TRBD2 matches at 10 bases. CDR3 length equals 16 residues. The junction had 0 bases not matched to a gene; V was cut back by 0 bases and J by 0 bases. From germline, CDR1 is LNHDA and CDR2 SQIVND (reference sequence). CDR3: CASSIELAGSTDTQYF. The DNA for the CDR3 is TGTGCCAGTAGTATAGAACTAGCGGGAAGCACAGATACGCAGTATTTT.

This clonotype was counted many times. This chain connects TRBV2 to TRBJ2-3; D possibly corresponds to TRBD2 (6 bases). The germline V gene has CDR1 SNHLY and CDR2 FYNNEI. V dropped 7 bases and J dropped 6 bases, with 20 bases sitting between them. This CDR3 is 15 amino acids long. The CDR3 here is CASKVRRDLGDTQYF. DNA of the CDR3: TGTGCCAGCAAAGTCAGGCGGGACCTAGGGGATACGCAGTATTTT.

This clonotype is medium-sized (0.01 to 0.1%) within its sample. The chain combines TRBV5-1 with TRBJ2-3, with D perhaps assigned TRBD1 or TRBD2 (6 bases each). The CDR3 is 17 residues long. Germline V gene data show CDR1 as SGHRS and CDR2 as YFSETQ. V gave up 3 bases and J gave up 1 base, with 18 bases separating them. CDR3: CASSSSPGAERTDTQYF. The CDR3 DNA reads TGCGCCAGCAGCTCCTCCCCGGGGGCAGAGCGCACAGATACGCAGTATTTT.

This clonotype was picked up a small number of times. This chain links TRBV20-1 with TRBJ2-7, with TRBD2 matching 12 bases. Per germline, CDR1 DFQATT and CDR2 SNEGSKA (reference sequence). There are 15 residues in the CDR3. With 6 bases clipped from V and 5 bases from J, the junction kept 11 bases outside the gene matches. CDR3 sequence: CSAGGSGLAGDEQYF. CDR3 bases: TGCAGTGCCGGGGGCTCGGGACTAGCGGGCGACGAGCAGTACTTC.

This clonotype has a count of ten or more. This chain connects TRBV2 to TRBJ2-7; TRBD1 matches at 8 bases. In germline, CDR1 is SNHLY, CDR2 FYNNEI. V dropped 7 bases and J dropped 2; count of bases not matched to a gene: 7. This CDR3 has 14 amino acids. DNA for the CDR3: TGTGCCAGCACCGACAGGGGCTCCCCCTACGAGCAGTACTTC. It translates to CASTDRGSPYEQYF.

This clonotype was counted ten times or more. The rearrangement joins TRBV20-1 to TRBJ2-2; tentatively, D is TRBD1 (5 bases). Trimming stripped 3 bases from V and 6 bases from J, with 11 bases between. The CDR3 consists of 13 residues. Germline V gene sequence: CDR1 DFQATT, CDR2 SNEGSKA (reference sequence). CDR3 sequence: CSASDSPSGELFF. In nucleotides, the CDR3 is TGCAGTGCTAGTGACAGCCCCTCCGGGGAGCTGTTTTTT.

The gene calls are TRBV29-1 and TRBJ1-2; TRBD1 matches 9 bases. V shed 5 bases and J 8 bases; nucleotides not matched to a gene: 6. The CDR3 has 12 amino acids. Germline lookup yields CDR1 SQVTM and CDR2 ANQGSEA. CDR3 coding DNA: TGCAGCGTTTCCCGGGACAGGGACGGCTACACCTTC. It translates to CSVSRDRDGYTF. The full variable domain, its missing parts supplied by reference TRBV29-1 and TRBJ1-2, is SAVISQKPSRDICQRGTSLTIQCQVDSQVTMMFWYRQQPGQSLTLIATANQGSEATYESGFVIDKFPISRPNLTFSTLTVSNMSPEDSSIYLCSVSRDRDGYTFGSGTRLTVV.

This clonotype was detected many times. This chain joins TRBV5-1 and TRBJ1-4, with D tentatively TRBD1 (6 bases). Germline V lookup: CDR1 SGHRS, CDR2 YFSETQ. Trimming left V 4 bases short and J 6 bases short, with 10 bases between. This CDR3 has 13 residues. The CDR3 here is CASSRNRDEKLFF. The CDR3 DNA is TGCGCCAGCAGCAGGAACAGGGATGAAAAACTGTTTTTT.